This T cell receptor (beta chain) was recovered during a study of blood T cell repertoires in COVID-19 (dated by TCRdb to the early 2020s). As for the study more broadly: Samples covering the acute and convalescent phases of COVID-19 were provided by collaborators in the United States, Italy and Spain. The prospective study material was composed of cDNA or gDNA derived from T cells, B-cell-depleted T cells, or PBMCs. The dataset comprised deeply sampled blood TCRbeta repertoires from subjects exposed to, actively infected with, or recovered from COVID-19. A freely available public database, intended as a resource for researchers studying the immune response to SARS-CoV-2, is where the repertoires were released. The samples were drawn from the first 160 participants of the ongoing ImmuneRACE study and from 1,200 or so subjects provided by 6 global collaborators. Nearly every sample came with metadata listing a de-identified subject ID, COVID-19 status, age in years and sex. HLA class I and class II types, where available, came from metadata supplied by the sample provider rather than from assay-based typing. What the study reported, not specific to this receptor: Clinical and demographic metadata were provided uncurated, with the amount varying by source and participant.

TCRbeta CDR3 regions were amplified from genomic DNA by means of the immunoSEQ Assay, a bias-controlled multiplex PCR. Per the authors' processing: The number of nucleated cells in each sample was estimated from the amplification of reference gene primers within the assay. Sequence reads were collapsed and filtered to measure the absolute abundance of every unique TCRbeta CDR3 rearrangement. For each sample, productive Simpson clonality was calculated as the square root of Simpson's diversity index across productive rearrangements. As stored in TCRdb, this immuneACCESS dataset retains in-frame rearrangements with V and J assigned. A fraction of the clones does not appear; measured against another copy, unresolved V genes explain less than half of the discrepancy, and the remainder lacks a known reason. V, J and clone size derive from that table, while D and trimming were established from the DNA sequence. The sample table records roughly 200,000 clones; 88% of these occur just once. Clones ranked in the top ten supply approximately 6% of the sample.

Comment on this clone: The clone's antigen remains unknown. The sample holds no much larger clone one base away, and base qualities are not on file.

Whole blood was collected in K2EDTA tubes by collaborating institutions according to the institutions' own protocols. For TCRbeta analysis, collaborator samples were shipped as frozen whole blood, as isolated PBMCs, or as DNA extracted from either sample type. The sequenced sample consisted of peripheral blood. This TCR was sampled from a man aged 40-49 years with active or convalescent COVID-19.

The base sequence is TGCGCCAGCAGCTTGGGAGGGCTCGGAGAGACCCAGTACTTC. This translates into CASSLGGLGETQYF. This receptor chain uses TRBV5-1 and TRBJ2-5, and perhaps TRBD2 as D gene, on 5 matching bases. From its cysteine to its phenylalanine, the CDR3 spans 14 amino acids. The entry retains the CDR3 DNA only, 42 bases that are in frame from base 1. The junction carries 10 bases between V and J, which are trimmed by 0 bases and 4 bases respectively. As encoded in the germline V gene, CDR1 is SGHRS while CDR2 is YFSETQ.